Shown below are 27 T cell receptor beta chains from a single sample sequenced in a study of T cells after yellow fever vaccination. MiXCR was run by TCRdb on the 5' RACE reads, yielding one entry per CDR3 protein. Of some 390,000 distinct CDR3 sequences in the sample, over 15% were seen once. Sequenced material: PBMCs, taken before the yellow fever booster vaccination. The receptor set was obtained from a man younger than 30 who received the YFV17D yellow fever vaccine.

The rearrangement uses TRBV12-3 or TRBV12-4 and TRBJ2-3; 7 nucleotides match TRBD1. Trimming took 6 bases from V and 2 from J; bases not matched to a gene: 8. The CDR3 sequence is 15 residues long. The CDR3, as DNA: TGTGCCAGCAGACCTCCGGGACAGTCCACAGATACGCAGTATTTT. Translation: CASRPPGQSTDTQYF.

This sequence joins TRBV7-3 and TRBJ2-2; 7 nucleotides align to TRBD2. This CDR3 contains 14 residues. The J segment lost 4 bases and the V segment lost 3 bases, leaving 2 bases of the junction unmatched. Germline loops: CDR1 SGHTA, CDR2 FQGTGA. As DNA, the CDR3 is TGTGCCAGCAGCTTTACTAGCGTCACCGGGGAGCTGTTTTTT. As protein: CASSFTSVTGELFF. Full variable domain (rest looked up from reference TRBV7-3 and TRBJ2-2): GAGVSQTPSNKVTEKGKYVELRCDPISGHTALYWYRQSLGQGPEFLIYFQGTGAADDSGLPNDRFFAVRPEGSVSTLKIQRTERGDSAVYLCASSFTSVTGELFFGEGSRLTVL.

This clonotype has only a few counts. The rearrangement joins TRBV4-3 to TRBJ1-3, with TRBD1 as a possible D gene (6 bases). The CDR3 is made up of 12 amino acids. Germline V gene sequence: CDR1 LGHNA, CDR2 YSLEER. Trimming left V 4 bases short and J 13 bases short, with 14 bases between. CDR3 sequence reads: CASSPFGGRIYF. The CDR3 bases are TGCGCCAGCAGCCCCTTCGGGGGCAGGATATATTTT.

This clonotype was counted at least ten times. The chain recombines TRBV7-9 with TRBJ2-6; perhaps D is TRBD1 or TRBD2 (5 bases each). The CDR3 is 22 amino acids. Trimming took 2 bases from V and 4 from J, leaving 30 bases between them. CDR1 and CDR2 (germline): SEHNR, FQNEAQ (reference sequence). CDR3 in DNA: TGTGCCAGCAGCTTATGGTACGATACAGTCGGGGCGAGGAATTCCGGGGCCAACGTCCTGACTTTC. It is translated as CASSLWYDTVGARNSGANVLTF. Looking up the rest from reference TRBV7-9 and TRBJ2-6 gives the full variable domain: DTGVSQNPRHKITKRGQNVTFRCDPISEHNRLYWYRQTLGQGPEFLTYFQNEAQLEKSRLLSDRFSAERPKGSFSTLEIQRTEQGDSAMYLCASSLWYDTVGARNSGANVLTFGAGSRLTVL.

CDR3 region: CASSSTRAGGAALGVGYTF. CDR3 nucleotide sequence: TGTGCCAGCAGTTCAACCCGTGCGGGGGGGGCAGCCCTAGGTGTCGGCTACACCTTC. J is TRBJ1-2 and V is TRBV28; weak D call: TRBD1 (6 bases). The CDR3 sequence is 19 residues long. V dropped 4 bases and J dropped 8 bases, with 32 bases sitting between them. Germline CDR1 MDHEN, CDR2 SYDVKM.

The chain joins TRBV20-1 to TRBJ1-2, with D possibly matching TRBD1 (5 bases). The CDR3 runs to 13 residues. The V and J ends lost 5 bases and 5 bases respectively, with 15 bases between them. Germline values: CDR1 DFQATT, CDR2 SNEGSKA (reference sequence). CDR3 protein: CSAPLREMYGYTF. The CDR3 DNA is TGCAGTGCTCCCCTCAGGGAAATGTATGGCTACACCTTC.

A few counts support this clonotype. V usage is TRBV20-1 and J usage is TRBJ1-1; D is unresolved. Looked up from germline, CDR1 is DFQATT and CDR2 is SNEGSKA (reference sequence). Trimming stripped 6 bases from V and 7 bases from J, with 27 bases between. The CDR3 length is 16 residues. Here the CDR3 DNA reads TGCAGTGCGCAGGAAAGAGGGTTACGGGGAATCGATGAAGCTTTCTTT. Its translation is CSAQERGLRGIDEAFF.

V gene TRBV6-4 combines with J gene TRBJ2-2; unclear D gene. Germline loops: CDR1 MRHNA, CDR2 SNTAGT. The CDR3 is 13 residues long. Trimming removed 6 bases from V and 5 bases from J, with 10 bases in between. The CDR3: CASRAGRTGELFF. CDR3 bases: TGTGCCAGCAGGGCAGGCAGAACCGGGGAGCTGTTTTTT.

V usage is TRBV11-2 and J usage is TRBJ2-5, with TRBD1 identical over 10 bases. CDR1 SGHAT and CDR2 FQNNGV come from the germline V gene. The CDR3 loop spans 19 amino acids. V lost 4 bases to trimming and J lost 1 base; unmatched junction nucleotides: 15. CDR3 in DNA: TGTGCCAGCAGCTCAAACTACGGACAGGGGGACCGTCCCCAAGAGACCCAGTACTTC. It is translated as CASSSNYGQGDRPQETQYF.

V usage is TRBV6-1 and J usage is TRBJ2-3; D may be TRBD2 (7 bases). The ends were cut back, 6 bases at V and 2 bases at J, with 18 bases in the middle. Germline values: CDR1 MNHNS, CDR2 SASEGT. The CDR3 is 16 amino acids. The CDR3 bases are TGTGCCAGCAGAAAGGGAGGGGGGGGATCCACAGATACGCAGTATTTT. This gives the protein CASRKGGGGSTDTQYF.

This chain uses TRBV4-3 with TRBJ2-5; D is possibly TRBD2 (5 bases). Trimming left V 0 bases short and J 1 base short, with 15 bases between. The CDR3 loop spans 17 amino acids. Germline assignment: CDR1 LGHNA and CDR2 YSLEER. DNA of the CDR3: TGCGCCAGCAGCCAAGAATTAGAGGGATGGGGCCAAGAGACCCAGTACTTC. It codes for CASSQELEGWGQETQYF.

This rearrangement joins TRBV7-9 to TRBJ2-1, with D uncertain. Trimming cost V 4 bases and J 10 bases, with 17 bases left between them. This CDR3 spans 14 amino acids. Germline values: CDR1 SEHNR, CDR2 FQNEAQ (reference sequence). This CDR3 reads CASSSRVDVGEQFF. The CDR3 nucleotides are TGTGCCAGCAGCTCACGGGTAGATGTGGGGGAGCAGTTCTTC.

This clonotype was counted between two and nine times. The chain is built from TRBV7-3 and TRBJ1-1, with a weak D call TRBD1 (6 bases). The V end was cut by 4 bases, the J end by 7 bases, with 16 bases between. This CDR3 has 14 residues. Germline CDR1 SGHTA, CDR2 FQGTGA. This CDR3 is CASSSDPQGLEAFF. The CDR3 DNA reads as TGTGCCAGCAGCTCGGACCCACAGGGACTTGAAGCTTTCTTT.

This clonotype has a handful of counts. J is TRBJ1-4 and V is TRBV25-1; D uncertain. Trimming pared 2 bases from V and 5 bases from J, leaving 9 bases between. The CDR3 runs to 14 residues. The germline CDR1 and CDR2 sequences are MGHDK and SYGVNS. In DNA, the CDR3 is TGTGCCAGCAGTGAAAGGTTGGGGAATGAAAAACTGTTTTTT. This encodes CASSERLGNEKLFF.

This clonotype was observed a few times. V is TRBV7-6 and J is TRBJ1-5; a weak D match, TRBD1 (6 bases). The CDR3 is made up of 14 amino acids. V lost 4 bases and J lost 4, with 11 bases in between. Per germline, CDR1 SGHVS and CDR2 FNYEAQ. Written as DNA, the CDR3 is TGTGCCAGCAGCTCCGGGACAACGAATCAGCCCCAGCATTTT. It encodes CASSSGTTNQPQHF.

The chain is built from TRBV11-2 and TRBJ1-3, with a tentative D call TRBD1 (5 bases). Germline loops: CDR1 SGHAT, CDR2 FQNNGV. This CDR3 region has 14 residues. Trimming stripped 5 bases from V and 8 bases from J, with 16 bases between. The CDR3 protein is CASSPPGGKDTIYF. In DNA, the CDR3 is TGTGCCAGCAGCCCCCCCGGGGGGAAGGACACCATATATTTT.

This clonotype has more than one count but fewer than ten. CDR3 protein: CASKRSGLAGARLTDTQYF. The CDR3 DNA reads as TGTGCCAGCAAACGAAGTGGACTAGCGGGGGCGAGGCTTACAGATACGCAGTATTTT. V is TRBV6-5 and J is TRBJ2-3, with 13 positions matching TRBD2. The CDR3 runs 19 residues. CDR1 is MNHEY and CDR2 is SVGAGI in the germline V gene. V was clipped by 7 bases and J by 3 bases; unmatched bases: 16.

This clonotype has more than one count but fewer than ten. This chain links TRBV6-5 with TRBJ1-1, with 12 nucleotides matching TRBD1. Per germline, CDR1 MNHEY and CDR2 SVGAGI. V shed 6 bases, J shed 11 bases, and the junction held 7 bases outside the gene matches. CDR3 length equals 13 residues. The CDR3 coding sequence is TGTGCCAGCAGGGGACAGGGGGCTCGATTTGCTTTCTTT. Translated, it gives CASRGQGARFAFF.

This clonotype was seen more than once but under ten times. The CDR3 bases are TGCAGCGTCTTCCGGGACGGATATGAGACCCAGTACTTC. Its protein is CSVFRDGYETQYF. V and J are TRBV29-1 and TRBJ2-5; either TRBD1 or TRBD2 may supply D (5 bases each). CDR3 length: 13 residues. Germline CDR1 reads SQVTM; CDR2 reads ANQGSEA. V dropped 6 bases and J dropped 5 bases, with 16 bases sitting between them.

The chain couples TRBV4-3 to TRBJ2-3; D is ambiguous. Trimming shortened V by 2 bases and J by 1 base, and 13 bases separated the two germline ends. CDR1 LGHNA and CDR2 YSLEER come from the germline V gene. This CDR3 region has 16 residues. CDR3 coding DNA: TGCGCCAGCAGCCAAAGAAAGGCCCAGGGCACAGATACGCAGTATTTT. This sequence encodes CASSQRKAQGTDTQYF.

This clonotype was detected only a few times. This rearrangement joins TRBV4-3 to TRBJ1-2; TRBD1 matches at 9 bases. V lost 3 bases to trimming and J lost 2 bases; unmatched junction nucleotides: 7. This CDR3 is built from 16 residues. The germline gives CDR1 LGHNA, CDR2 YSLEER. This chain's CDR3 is CASSQGWTGANYGYTF. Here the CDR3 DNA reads TGCGCCAGCAGCCAGGGCTGGACAGGGGCGAACTATGGCTACACCTTC.

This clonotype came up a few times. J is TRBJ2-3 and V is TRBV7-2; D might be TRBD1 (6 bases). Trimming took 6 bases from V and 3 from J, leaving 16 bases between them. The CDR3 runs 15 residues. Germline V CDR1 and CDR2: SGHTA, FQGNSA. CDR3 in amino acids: CASSIGQIGTDTQYF. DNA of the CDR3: TGTGCCAGCAGTATTGGACAGATCGGTACAGATACGCAGTATTTT.

The CDR3 reads CSARALRTGTVNSPLHF. DNA of the CDR3: TGCAGTGCTAGGGCCTTGAGAACCGGGACAGTTAATTCACCCCTCCACTTT. This chain joins TRBV20-1 and TRBJ1-6, with TRBD1 matching over 7 bases. The germline V gene encodes CDR1 DFQATT and CDR2 SNEGSKA (reference sequence). The V gene end was trimmed by 3 bases and the J gene end by 6 bases; junction bases not matched to a gene: 14. This CDR3 comprises 17 residues.

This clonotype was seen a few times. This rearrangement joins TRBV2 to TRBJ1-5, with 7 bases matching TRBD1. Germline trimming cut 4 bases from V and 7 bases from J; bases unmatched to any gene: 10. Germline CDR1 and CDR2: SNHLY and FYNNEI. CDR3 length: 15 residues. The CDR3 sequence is CASSGTGVLGQPQHF. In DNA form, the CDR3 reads TGTGCCAGCAGTGGAACAGGGGTTTTAGGGCAGCCCCAGCATTTT.

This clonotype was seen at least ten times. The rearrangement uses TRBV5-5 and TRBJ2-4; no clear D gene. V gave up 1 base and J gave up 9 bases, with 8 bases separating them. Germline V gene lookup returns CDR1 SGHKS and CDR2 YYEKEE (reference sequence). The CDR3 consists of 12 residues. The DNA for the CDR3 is TGTGCCAGCAGCTTGTATGGGATCATTCAGTACTTC. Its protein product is CASSLYGIIQYF.

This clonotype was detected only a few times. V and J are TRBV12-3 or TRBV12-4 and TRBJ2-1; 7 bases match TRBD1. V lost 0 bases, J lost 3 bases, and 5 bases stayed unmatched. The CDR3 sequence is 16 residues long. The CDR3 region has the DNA TGTGCCAGCAGTTTAGCGTTGTCAGGGGGCTACAATGAGCAGTTCTTC. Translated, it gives CASSLALSGGYNEQFF.

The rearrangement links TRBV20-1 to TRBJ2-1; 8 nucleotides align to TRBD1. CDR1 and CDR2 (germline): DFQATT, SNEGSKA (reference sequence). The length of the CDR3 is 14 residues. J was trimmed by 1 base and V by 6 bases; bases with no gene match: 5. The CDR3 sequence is CSAHGQGSYNEQFF. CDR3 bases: TGCAGTGCCCATGGACAGGGATCCTACAATGAGCAGTTCTTC.